This TCR beta chain comes out of a study of radiation and T cells in renal cell carcinoma. The time point denotes: blood 4 weeks post-SBRT, at nephrectomy. Indicated treatment: 15 Gy SBRT to primary tumor, nephrectomy 4 weeks later. Nephrectomy followed 15 Gy stereotactic body radiation by 4 weeks. Radiation-treated patients gave blood at baseline, week 2 and week 4. The patient's renal cell carcinoma had clear cell pathology. Repertoires were generated with immunoSEQ multiplex PCR, while TCRdb's copy carries only in-frame clones and drops some. The table includes more than 120,000 clones, 70% to 90% detected once. V lost 7 bases to trimming and J lost 6 bases, with 13 bases between them. In germline, CDR1 is SEHNR, CDR2 FQNEAQ (reference sequence). The CDR3 extends over 13 amino acids.

This sequence joins TRBV7-9 and TRBJ1-5; D is undetermined. Here the sequenced sample was blood, taken from a patient whose treatment included radiotherapy and nephrectomy. The TCR originated in a woman in her forties or fifties with renal cell carcinoma. CDR3 sequence reads: CASTFDEGQPQHF. The DNA for the CDR3 is TGTGCCAGCACCTTCGACGAGGGTCAGCCCCAGCATTTT. Based on the CDR3 plus reference TRBV7-9 and TRBJ1-5, the full variable domain is DTGVSQNPRHKITKRGQNVTFRCDPISEHNRLYWYRQTLGQGPEFLTYFQNEAQLEKSRLLSDRFSAERPKGSFSTLEIQRTEQGDSAMYLCASTFDEGQPQHFGDGTRLSIL.